This T cell receptor (beta chain) is from a study of cytomegalovirus exposure and HLA in healthy donors (TCRdb year 2017). Looking at the study overall: An earlier analysis of about 560 of the donors reported over 250 Gb of sequence data and 117 million unique TCR beta sequences obtained from approximately 180 million T cells. An early release covering some 640 HLA-typed donors comprised around 300 gigabases of sequencing data and tens of millions of unique TCR sequences. Of the roughly 400 genotyped donors, roughly 85% fell in the genetic ancestry cluster associated with self-reported Caucasian donors. The study aimed to test whether cataloging public T cell receptors could reveal signatures of past pathogen exposure. The study used immunosequencing to profile the T cell repertoires of 670 or so subjects and linked those repertoires to cytomegalovirus serostatus. Besides the first cohort of approximately 710 subjects, a separate validation cohort made up of over a hundred different subjects was used. The study combined high-throughput TCR immunosequencing, statistical association of individual TCRs with disease status, and machine learning to predict cytomegalovirus infection status. A later analysis re-examined previously published TCR beta repertoires from around 670 donors and added high-resolution HLA genotyping to investigate patterns of TCR occurrence. The later analysis used no new phenotypic data to find candidate immune exposures, relying instead on TCR beta sequences and their occurrence across donors. In an earlier analysis of over 550 of the donors, high-throughput TCR beta sequencing was used to judge whether each TCR beta V gene segment behaved as functional or pseudogenic. Donor age, sex, ethnicity and CMV serostatus were compiled alongside the repertoire data. In a later genetic analysis, genome-wide SNP genotypes for about three fifths of the roughly 670 donors were used, and that subset was treated as a discovery cohort. Every repertoire in the discovery cohort had been generated on one and the same sequencing platform. HLA typing covered class I and class II loci at four-digit resolution. Typing coverage varied by locus: roughly 620-640 donors for A, B, C, DRB1 and DQB1; roughly 560 for DQA1; around 570 for DPA1; around 490 for DPB1. Because of strong linkage in the cohort, roughly five DR-DQ haplotypes were treated as single units for association and clustering. On average, roughly 200,000 unique TCR beta nucleotide sequences were sequenced per donor among about 400 genotyped donors of the cohort, with roughly 19% of those sequences being non-productive.

The cohort comprised 670 or so healthy bone marrow donors. At the time of sampling, all cohort members were nominally healthy, though unrecorded immune exposures were likely present. The donor was CMV seronegative and was included in the group of over 300 seronegative cohort members. Each donor provided a peripheral blood sample, and peripheral blood mononuclear cells were used for TCR beta sequencing. The Qiagen DNeasy Blood Extraction Kit was used to extract genomic DNA from the blood cell samples. The germline V gene sets CDR1 to MNHEY and CDR2 to SVGAGI. Counted from cysteine to phenylalanine, this CDR3 has 15 amino acids. The only DNA kept is the CDR3, 45 bases in frame from the first base. At the junction V is shortened by 3 bases and J by 0 bases; bases outside the gene matches: 4. Comments on this clone: No antigen is known for it. It has no much larger one-base neighbor in the sample; base qualities were not kept.

Library creation used the immunoSEQ multiplex PCR assay. For the multiplex PCR, a mixture combining 60 forward primers for TCR Vbeta segments and 13 reverse primers for TCR Jbeta segments was used. The CDR3 region of rearranged TCR beta genes was amplified from genomic DNA by a multiplex PCR assay. On the Illumina HiSeq System, the amplified TCR beta libraries were sequenced as 87-base-pair reads. Concerning the study's data processing: In a later analysis, 77 million or so unique TCR beta chains were counted across the 500 to 700 repertoires, and about 9.9 million of these chains were shared by at least two donors. To remove PCR and sequencing errors, raw reads were error-corrected and collapsed into unique sequences using a nearest-neighbor algorithm that merged closely related sequences. To assign V, D and J gene segments, CDR3 sequences were aligned to IMGT reference sequences. Each retained sequence needed at least a six-nucleotide match to both a V gene segment and a J gene segment. Rearrangements were called productive when the CDR3 lacked stop codons and stayed in frame with V and J; all others were non-productive. CDR3 was defined according to IMGT convention as the region running from the second conserved V-encoded cysteine to the conserved J-encoded phenylalanine. The earlier analysis of about 590 of the donors excluded sequences that lacked an unambiguous match to a single V gene segment. An earlier analysis of 500 to 600 of the donors classified V segments as functional when productive rearrangements were above 56.7% and as segregating when the standard deviation between donors was above 5%. A statistical classification framework was developed to diagnose cytomegalovirus status using the catalog of TCR beta chain sequences. V and J gene assignment, in a later analysis, came from comparing TCR nucleotide sequences with IMGT/GENE-DB human TR gene sequences. A later analysis assigned CDR3 sequences and most-parsimonious VDJ recombination scenarios with the TCRdist pipeline. In a later analysis, each TCR beta chain was defined by its CDR3 amino acid sequence together with its V-gene family, and reads without a unique V-gene family were excluded. To address suspected cross-contamination and a sequencing artifact, a later analysis removed roughly 580 highly shared, low-generation-probability nucleotide sequences. In a later analysis, a clonal expansion index for each public chain was calculated from normalized within-repertoire ranks of inferred template counts. A later analysis computed generation probabilities with a VDJ recombination model fitted to out-of-frame rearrangements, and checked the results against IGoR. A later analysis scored TCR-TCR, TCR-HLA and TCR-CMV co-occurrence with hypergeometric tests, applying a repertoire-size bias correction to TCR pairs. A later analysis estimated false discovery rates by permuting HLA or CMV assignments 20 times. In a later analysis, co-occurring TCRs were grouped using DBSCAN, with TCRdist sequence similarity added in when clustering inside HLA-allele-positive subsets. Co-occurrence clustering excluded repertoires with fewer than 30,000 or more than 120,000 public chains, plus five with anomalous nucleotide sharing. Not all clones reach the TCRdb copy of this immuneACCESS table, which keeps in-frame sequences only. Checked studies attribute under half of the gap to unresolved V genes and leave the rest unexplained. V, J and clone size derive from that table, while D and trimming were established from the DNA sequence. The sample profile shows 170,000 or so clones; more than 65% of them were found once. Of the sample, 1.5% to 2% is held by the ten largest clones.

Summary of the overall study and its limitations: A cluster of highly shared sequence variants was judged likely to be a technical artifact of the sequencing pipeline. A few of the identified cytomegalovirus-associated TCR beta chains were confirmed in vitro to be specific for cytomegalovirus antigens. Because counts were too low, seventeen rarely observed V segments, including chromosome 9 orphons, were excluded from the earlier analysis of several hundred of the donors. According to a later analysis, TCR association rates differed among HLA loci, with DRB1 alleles showing the most associated TCRs and HLA-C alleles showing the fewest. In this cohort, only TCR beta chains were sequenced, and detectable features were limited by the absence of alpha or paired-chain data. V-gene and J-gene trimming of TCR beta chains was associated with a missense DCLRE1C variant in a later genetic analysis, and the association was replicated in an independent cohort. HLA typing was unavailable for some donors at each locus, so association tests used only the typed subset. In a later analysis, over 15,000 TCR beta sequences were associated with specific HLA alleles at a false discovery rate of 0.05. In an earlier analysis of fewer than 700 of the donors, most TCR beta V segments appeared in productive rearrangements about 87% or about 30% of the time, broadly matching IMGT annotations. In both the original and validation cohorts, the classifier was reported to diagnose cytomegalovirus status with high specificity and sensitivity. It was suggested by the authors that the approach could potentially be generalized to other disease states and immunological phenotypes. According to a later analysis, parvovirus B19, influenza, CMV and Epstein-Barr virus appeared linked to several top co-occurrence clusters. Compared with equally common non-associated chains, HLA-associated TCR beta chains in a later analysis were more clonally expanded and had lower generation probabilities. In a later genetic analysis, fewer N-insertions in productive TCRs were reported among donors in an Asian-associated ancestry cluster than the 666-donor mean. While some public TCRs were present in many individuals, most TCR sequences turned up only very rarely across donors. CMV serostatus was the only immune exposure information available for the cohort. Roughly uniform sequencing depth across donors was assumed in presence/absence analyses, although this assumption may not hold. A further reported finding was that TCR beta sequences accurately predicted the HLA-A and HLA-B alleles for most subjects in the first cohort. The study listed approximately 150 TCR beta chains as associated with cytomegalovirus. Strong co-occurrence of HLA alleles, especially DR and DQ, made assigning TCR associations to individual alleles difficult. Because the 87-base-pair reads could not distinguish some IMGT-functional V segments, including TRBV6-2 and TRBV6-3, those segments were excluded. According to a later analysis, most CMV-associated TCR beta chains appeared to be HLA-restricted, and the HLA associations seemed to be driven largely by CMV exposure. Linkage disequilibrium might explain the correlated functional status among segregating V segments, but an unknown experimental factor could not be excluded.

What was sequenced was PBMCs. This TCR was sampled from a woman aged 25-40 years in good health and CMV-seronegative. The chain is encoded by TRBV6-5 joined to TRBJ2-7, with 8 middle bases fitting TRBD2. The CDR3 has the sequence CASSYLGTSSYEQYF. The DNA reads as follows: TGTGCCAGCAGTTATCTAGGGACTAGCTCCTACGAGCAGTACTTC.